This T cell receptor (beta chain) originates from a study of CD8 T cells in Susac syndrome. The controls were healthy donors who were matched for age and sex. J lost 4 bases, V lost 5 bases, and 4 bases had no gene match. Germline V gene data show CDR1 as SGHRS and CDR2 as YFSETQ. The CDR3 contains 14 residues. When the RNA was reverse transcribed, random hexamers were used with an input of 0.5 to 1 ug. Coverage of TCR beta CDR3 amplification by immunoSEQ multiplex PCR extended to 54 Vbeta and 13 Jbeta. TCRdb analysed the immunoSEQ multiplex PCR reads with MiXCR anew, one entry per CDR3 protein. The sample carries around 130,000 distinct CDR3 sequences, more than 90% recorded once.

The sequencing sample was made of CD4+ T cells from PBMCs. The chain recombines TRBV5-1 with TRBJ2-3; 10 bases fit TRBD2. The sequence came from a human donor in good health. The CDR3 loop is CASRVLAGSDTQYF. In DNA form, the CDR3 reads TGCGCCAGCAGGGTACTAGCGGGGTCAGATACGCAGTATTTT.